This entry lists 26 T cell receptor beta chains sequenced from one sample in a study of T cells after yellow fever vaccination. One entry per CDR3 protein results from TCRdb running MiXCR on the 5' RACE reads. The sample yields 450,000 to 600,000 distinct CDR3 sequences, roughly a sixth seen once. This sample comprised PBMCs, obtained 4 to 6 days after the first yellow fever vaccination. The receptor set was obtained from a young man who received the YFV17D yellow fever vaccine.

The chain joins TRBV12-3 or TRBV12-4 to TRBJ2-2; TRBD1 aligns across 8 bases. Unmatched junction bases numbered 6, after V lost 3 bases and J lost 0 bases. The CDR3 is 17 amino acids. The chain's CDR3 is CASSFVQGASNTGELFF. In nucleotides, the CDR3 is TGTGCCAGCAGTTTTGTCCAGGGGGCTTCGAACACCGGGGAGCTGTTTTTT.

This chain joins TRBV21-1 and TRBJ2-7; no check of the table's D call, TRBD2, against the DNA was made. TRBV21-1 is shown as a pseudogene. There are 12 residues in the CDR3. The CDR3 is CASYRAPYEQYV. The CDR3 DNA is TGTGCCAGTTACCGGGCCCCCTACGAGCAGTACGTC.

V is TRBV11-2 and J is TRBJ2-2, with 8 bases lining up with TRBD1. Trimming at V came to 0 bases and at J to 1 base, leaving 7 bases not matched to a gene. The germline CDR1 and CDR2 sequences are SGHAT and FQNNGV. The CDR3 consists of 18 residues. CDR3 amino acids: CASSLDQAGTGNTGELFF. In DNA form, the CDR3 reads TGTGCCAGCAGCTTAGATCAGGCCGGGACAGGGAACACCGGGGAGCTGTTTTTT.

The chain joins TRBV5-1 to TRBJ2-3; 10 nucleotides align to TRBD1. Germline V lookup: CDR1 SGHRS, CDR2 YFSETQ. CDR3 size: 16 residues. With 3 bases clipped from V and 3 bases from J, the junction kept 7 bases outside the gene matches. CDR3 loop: CASSWRGGQGTDTQYF. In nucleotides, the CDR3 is TGCGCCAGCAGCTGGCGAGGGGGACAGGGGACAGATACGCAGTATTTT.

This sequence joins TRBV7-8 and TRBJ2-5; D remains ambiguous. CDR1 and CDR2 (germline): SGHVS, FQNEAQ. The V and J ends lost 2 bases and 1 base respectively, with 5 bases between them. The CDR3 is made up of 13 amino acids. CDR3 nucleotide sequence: TGTGCCAGCAGCTTAAACCCCCAAGAGACCCAGTACTTC. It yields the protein CASSLNPQETQYF.

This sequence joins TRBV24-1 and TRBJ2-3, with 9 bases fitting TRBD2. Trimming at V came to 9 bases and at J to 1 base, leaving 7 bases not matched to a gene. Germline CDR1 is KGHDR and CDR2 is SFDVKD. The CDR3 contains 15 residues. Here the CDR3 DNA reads TGTGCCACCGTTGAGTCTAGCGGGGGCACAGATACGCAGTATTTT. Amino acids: CATVESSGGTDTQYF.

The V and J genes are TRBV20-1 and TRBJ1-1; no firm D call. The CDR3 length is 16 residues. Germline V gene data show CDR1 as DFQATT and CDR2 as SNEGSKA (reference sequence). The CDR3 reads CSAGSAGGSVGTEAFF. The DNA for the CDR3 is TGCAGCGCAGGATCGGCAGGCGGTTCGGTGGGCACTGAAGCTTTCTTT.

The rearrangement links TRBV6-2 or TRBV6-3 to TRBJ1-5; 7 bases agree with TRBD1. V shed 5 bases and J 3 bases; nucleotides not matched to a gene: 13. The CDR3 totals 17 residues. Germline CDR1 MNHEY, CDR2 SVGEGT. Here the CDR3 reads CASSHLPSGQYNQPQHF. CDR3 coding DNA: TGTGCCAGCAGTCACCTCCCTTCGGGACAGTACAATCAGCCCCAGCATTTT.

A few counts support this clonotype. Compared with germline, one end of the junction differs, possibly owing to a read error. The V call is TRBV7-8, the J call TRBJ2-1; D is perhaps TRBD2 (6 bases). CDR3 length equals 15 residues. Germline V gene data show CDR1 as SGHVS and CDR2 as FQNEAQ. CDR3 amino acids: CASSPRTNRGNDQFF. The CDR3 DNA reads TGTGCCAGCAGCCCTAGGACTAATCGTGGTAATGATCAGTTCTTC.

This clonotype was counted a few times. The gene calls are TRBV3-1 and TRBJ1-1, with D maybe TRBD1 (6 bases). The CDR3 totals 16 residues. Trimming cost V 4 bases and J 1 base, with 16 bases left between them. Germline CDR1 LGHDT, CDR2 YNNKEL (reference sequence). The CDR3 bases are TGTGCCAGCAGCCTAGTTAACGACAGGCCGAACACTGAAGCTTTCTTT. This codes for CASSLVNDRPNTEAFF.

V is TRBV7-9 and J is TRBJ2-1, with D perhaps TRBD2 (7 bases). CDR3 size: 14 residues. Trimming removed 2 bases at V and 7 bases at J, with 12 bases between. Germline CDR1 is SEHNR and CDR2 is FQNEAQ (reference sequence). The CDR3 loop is CASSLMGGQNEQFF. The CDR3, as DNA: TGTGCCAGCAGCTTAATGGGGGGGCAAAATGAGCAGTTCTTC.

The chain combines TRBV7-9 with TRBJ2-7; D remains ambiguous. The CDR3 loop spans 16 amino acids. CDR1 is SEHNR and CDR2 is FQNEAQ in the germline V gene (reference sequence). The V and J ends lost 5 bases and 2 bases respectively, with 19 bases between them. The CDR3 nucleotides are TGTGCCAGCAGCCGCGTCCCGGCAGGCAGCACCTACGAGCAGTACTTC. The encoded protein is CASSRVPAGSTYEQYF.

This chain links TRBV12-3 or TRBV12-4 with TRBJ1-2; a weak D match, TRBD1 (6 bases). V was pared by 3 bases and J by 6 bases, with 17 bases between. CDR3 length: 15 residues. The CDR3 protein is CASSFGQGPPHGYTF. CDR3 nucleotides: TGTGCCAGCAGTTTTGGTCAGGGGCCCCCTCATGGCTACACCTTC.

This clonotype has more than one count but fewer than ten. For the CDR3, the DNA is TGTGCCAGCAGCCGGGCAGGGGCCTATGGCTACACCTTC. It yields the protein CASSRAGAYGYTF. The chain uses TRBV3-1 and TRBJ1-2; D perhaps matches TRBD1 (6 bases). Between the trimmed V and J ends, which lost 4 bases and 4 bases, there was a span of 10 bases. The CDR3 extends over 13 amino acids. The germline V gene has CDR1 LGHDT and CDR2 YNNKEL (reference sequence).

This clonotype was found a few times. The CDR3 nucleotides are TGCAGTGCTAGAGAGGGACAGGGGGGTCAGCCCCAGCATTTT. It specifies CSAREGQGGQPQHF. V and J are TRBV20-1 and TRBJ1-5; the match to TRBD1 covers 11 bases. Germline lookup yields CDR1 DFQATT and CDR2 SNEGSKA (reference sequence). V gave up 0 bases and J gave up 6 bases; unmatched junction bases: 1. The CDR3 sequence is 14 residues long.

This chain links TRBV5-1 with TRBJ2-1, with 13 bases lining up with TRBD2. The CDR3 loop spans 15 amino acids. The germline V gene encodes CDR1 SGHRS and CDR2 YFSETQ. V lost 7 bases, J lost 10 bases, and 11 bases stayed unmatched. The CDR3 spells CASLQLAGGRREQFF. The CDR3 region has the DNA TGCGCCAGCCTGCAACTAGCGGGGGGGCGGCGGGAGCAGTTCTTC.

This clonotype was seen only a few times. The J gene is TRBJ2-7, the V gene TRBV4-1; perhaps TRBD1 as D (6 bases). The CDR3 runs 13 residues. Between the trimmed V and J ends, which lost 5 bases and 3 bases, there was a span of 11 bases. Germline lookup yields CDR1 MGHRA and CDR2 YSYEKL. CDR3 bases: TGCGCCAGCAGCAATTTGGACAGCTACGAGCAGTACTTC. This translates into CASSNLDSYEQYF.

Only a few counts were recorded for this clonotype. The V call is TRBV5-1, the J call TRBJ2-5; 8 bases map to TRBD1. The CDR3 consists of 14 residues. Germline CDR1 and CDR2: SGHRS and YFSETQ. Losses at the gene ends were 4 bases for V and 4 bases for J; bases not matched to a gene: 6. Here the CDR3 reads CASSPGGIGETQYF. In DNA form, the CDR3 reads TGCGCCAGCAGCCCAGGGGGCATAGGAGAGACCCAGTACTTC.

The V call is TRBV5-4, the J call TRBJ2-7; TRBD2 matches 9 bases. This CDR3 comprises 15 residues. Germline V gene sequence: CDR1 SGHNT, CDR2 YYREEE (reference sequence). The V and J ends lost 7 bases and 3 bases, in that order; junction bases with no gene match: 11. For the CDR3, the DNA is TGTGCCAGCTCCCCATCCGGGACTAGCCGCTACGAGCAGTACTTC. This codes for CASSPSGTSRYEQYF.

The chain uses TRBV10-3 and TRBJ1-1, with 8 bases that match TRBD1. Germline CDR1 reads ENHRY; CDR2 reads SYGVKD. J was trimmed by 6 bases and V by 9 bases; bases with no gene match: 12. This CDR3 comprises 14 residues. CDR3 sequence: CAIAGQGRVAEAFF. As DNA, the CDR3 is TGTGCCATTGCTGGACAGGGTCGTGTGGCTGAAGCTTTCTTT.

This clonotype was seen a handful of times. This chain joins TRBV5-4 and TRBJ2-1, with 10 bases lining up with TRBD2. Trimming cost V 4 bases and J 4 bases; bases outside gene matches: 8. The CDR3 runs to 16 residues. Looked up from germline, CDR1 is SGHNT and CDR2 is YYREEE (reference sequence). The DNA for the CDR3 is TGTGCCAGCAGCCGACCGGGACTAGCGAGATACAATGAGCAGTTCTTC. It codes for CASSRPGLARYNEQFF.

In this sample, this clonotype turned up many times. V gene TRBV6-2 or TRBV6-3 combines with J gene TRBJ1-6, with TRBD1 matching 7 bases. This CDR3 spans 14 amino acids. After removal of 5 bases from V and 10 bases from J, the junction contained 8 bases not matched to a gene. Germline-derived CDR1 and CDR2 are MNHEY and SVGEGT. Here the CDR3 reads CASSPTGNESPLHF. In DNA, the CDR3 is TGTGCCAGCAGTCCGACAGGGAATGAATCACCCCTCCACTTT.

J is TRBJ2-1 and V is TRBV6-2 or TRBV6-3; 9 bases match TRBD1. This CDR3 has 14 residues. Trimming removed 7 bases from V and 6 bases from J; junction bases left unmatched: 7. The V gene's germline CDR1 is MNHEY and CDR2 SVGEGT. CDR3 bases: TGTGCCAGCACTCTACAGGGGGCGCCCAATGAGCAGTTCTTC. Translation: CASTLQGAPNEQFF.

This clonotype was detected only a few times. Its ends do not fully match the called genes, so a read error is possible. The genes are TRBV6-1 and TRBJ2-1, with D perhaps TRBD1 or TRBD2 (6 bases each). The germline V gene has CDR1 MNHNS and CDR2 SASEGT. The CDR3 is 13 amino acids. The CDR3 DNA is TGTGCCAGCAGTCCCGGGGGAGAGGGGGAGCGGTTCTTC. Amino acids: CASSPGGEGERFF.

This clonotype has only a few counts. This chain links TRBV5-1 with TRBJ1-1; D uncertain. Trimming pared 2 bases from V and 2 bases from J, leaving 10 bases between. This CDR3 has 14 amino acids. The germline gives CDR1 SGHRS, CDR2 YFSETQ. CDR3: CASSFLRYNTEAFF. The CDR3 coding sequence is TGCGCCAGCAGCTTCTTGCGATACAACACTGAAGCTTTCTTT.

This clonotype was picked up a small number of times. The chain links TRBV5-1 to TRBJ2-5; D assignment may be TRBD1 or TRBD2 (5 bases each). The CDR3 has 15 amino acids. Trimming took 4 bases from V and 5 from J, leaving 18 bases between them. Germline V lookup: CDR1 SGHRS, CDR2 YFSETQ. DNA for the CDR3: TGCGCCAGCAGCCCGACTATTAGGGGCGAGGAGACCCAGTACTTC. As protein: CASSPTIRGEETQYF.